One sample yielded the 6 T cell receptor gamma chains listed below, sequenced in a study of gamma-delta chains in newborns, infants, children. TCRdb re-processed the reads using CATT. There are around 490 gamma-chain clones in the sample; less than 45% occur only once, and roughly 40% lies in the top ten. What was sequenced was blood. These TCRs come from a child who was a newborn, infant or young child, either healthy, febrile or measles-vaccinated (not recorded which).

To note about this clone: Given a much more abundant clone one base away, this may be a read error. Additional DNA sequences in this sample encode the identical CDR3. The chain carries TRGV9 and TRGJP. The J gene is not listed in TCRdb, so it was assigned here from a DNA match to germline. CDR3 size: 17 residues. Germline CDR1 is GITISATS and CDR2 is ISYDGTV (reference sequence). CDR3 DNA sequence: TGTGCCTTGTGGGAGGTGCCCCAAGAGTTAGGCAAAAAAATCAAGGTATTT. Amino acid sequence: CALWEVPQELGKKIKVF.

This chain connects TRGV9 to TRGJ1 or TRGJ2. Assignment of the J gene here rests on matching the DNA to germline, because TCRdb gives none. The V gene's germline CDR1 is GITISATS and CDR2 ISYDGTV (reference sequence). V shed 1 base, J shed 0 bases, and the junction held 3 bases outside the gene matches. The CDR3 sequence is 14 residues long. The CDR3 is CALWEVMNYYKKLF. The CDR3 DNA is TGTGCCTTGTGGGAGGTAATGAATTATTATAAGAAACTCTTT.

This clone has a handful of counts. The rearrangement uses TRGV9 and TRGJ1 or TRGJ2. V lost 2 bases, J lost 0 bases, and 1 base stayed unmatched. Germline V lookup: CDR1 GITISATS, CDR2 ISYDGTV (reference sequence). The CDR3 sequence is 13 residues long. The CDR3 spells CALWEENYYKKLF. CDR3 bases: TGTGCCTTGTGGGAGGAGAATTATTATAAGAAACTCTTT.

In this sample, this clone turned up a few times. An end of the junction does not agree with germline; a read error may underlie this. Other nucleotide sequences in the sample specify the same CDR3. The V and J genes are TRGV9 and TRGJP. Because TCRdb records no J gene, it was assigned here through a match of the DNA to germline. Looked up from germline, CDR1 is GITISATS and CDR2 is ISYDGTV (reference sequence). The CDR3 covers 17 residues. CDR3 in DNA: TGTGCCTTATGGGAGGTCGTCCAGGAGTTGGGCAAAAAAATCAAGGTATTT. Residues: CALWEVVQELGKKIKVF.

Comments on this clone: A read error may explain this, as a much larger clone is one base away. This sequence joins TRGV3 and TRGJP1. The germline CDR1 and CDR2 sequences are VTNTFY and YDVSTARD (reference sequence). The CDR3 has 11 residues. CDR3 in amino acids: CATWTVWFKIF. As DNA, the CDR3 is TGTGCCACCTGGACTGTTTGGTTCAAGATATTT.

In this sample, this clone is large. Other DNA sequences in this specimen translate into the identical CDR3. The rearrangement joins TRGV3 to TRGJP. No J segment appears in TCRdb, so it was assigned here by matching the sequence to germline. Germline CDR1 and CDR2: VTNTFY and YDVSTARD (reference sequence). V trimming: 0 bases; J trimming: 9 bases; junction bases outside the gene matches: 8. This CDR3 has 17 amino acids. The CDR3 is CATWDRPIPLGKKIKVF. The CDR3 region has the DNA TGTGCCACCTGGGACAGGCCAATTCCGTTGGGCAAAAAAATCAAGGTATTT.